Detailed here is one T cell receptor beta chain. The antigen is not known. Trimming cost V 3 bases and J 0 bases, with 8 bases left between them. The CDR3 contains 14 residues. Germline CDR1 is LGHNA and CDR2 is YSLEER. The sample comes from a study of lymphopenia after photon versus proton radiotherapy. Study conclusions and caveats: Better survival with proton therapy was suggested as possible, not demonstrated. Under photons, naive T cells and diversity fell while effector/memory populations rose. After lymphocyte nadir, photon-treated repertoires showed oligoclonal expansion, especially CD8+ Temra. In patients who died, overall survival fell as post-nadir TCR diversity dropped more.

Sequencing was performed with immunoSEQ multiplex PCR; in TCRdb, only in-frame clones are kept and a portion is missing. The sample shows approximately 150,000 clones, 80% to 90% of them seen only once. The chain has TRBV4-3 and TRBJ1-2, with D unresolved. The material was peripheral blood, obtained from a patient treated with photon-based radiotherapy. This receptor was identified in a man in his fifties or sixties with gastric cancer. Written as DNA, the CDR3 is TGCGCCAGCAGCCAGACACACACTAACTATGGCTACACCTTC. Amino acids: CASSQTHTNYGYTF.